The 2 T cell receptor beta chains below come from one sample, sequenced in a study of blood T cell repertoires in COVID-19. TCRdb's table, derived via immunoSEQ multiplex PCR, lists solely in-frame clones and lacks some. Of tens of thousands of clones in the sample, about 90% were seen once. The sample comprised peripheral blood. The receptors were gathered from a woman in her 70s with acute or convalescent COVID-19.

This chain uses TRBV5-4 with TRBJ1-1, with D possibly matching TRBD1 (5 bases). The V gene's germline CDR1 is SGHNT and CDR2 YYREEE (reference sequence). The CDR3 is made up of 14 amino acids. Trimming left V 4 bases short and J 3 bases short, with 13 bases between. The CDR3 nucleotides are TGTGCCAGCAGCAAGAGCGGGACTTACACTGAAGCTTTCTTT. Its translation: CASSKSGTYTEAFF.

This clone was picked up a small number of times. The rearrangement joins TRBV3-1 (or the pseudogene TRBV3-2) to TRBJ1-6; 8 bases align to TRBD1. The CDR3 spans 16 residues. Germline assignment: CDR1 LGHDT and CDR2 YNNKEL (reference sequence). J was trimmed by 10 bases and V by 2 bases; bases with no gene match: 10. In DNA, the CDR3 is TGTGCCAGCAGCCAAAGGTTCGGACAGGGCGGCTCACCCCTCCACTTT. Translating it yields CASSQRFGQGGSPLHF.